A single sample gave rise to the 16 T cell receptor beta chains below, sequenced in a study of OX40 agonist ivuxolimab in advanced cancers. TCRdb keeps only in-frame clones here, not all; method: immunoSEQ multiplex PCR. The table lists some 14,000 clones, around 65% of them singletons. Sequencing used CD4+ or CD8+ T cells sorted from blood, obtained in a trial of the OX40 agonist ivuxolimab. Source of these receptors: an adult with an advanced solid tumor such as melanoma, head and neck, liver or kidney cancer.

This chain uses TRBV6-1 with TRBJ2-5; the D gene could be TRBD1 or TRBD2 (5 bases each). The CDR3 has 14 amino acids. Germline lookup yields CDR1 MNHNS and CDR2 SASEGT. Trimming removed 4 bases at V and 4 bases at J, with 13 bases between. This chain's CDR3 is CASSVRGDRETQYF. In DNA form, the CDR3 reads TGTGCCAGCAGTGTGCGAGGGGATCGAGAGACCCAGTACTTC.

The chain joins TRBV4-2 to TRBJ2-1; D might be TRBD2 (6 bases). Trimming removed 0 bases from V and 7 bases from J, with 7 bases in between. This CDR3 is built from 13 residues. CDR1 and CDR2 from the germline V gene are LGHNA and YNFKEQ. CDR3 protein: CASSQEEGNEQFF. DNA for the CDR3: TGTGCCAGCAGCCAAGAGGAGGGGAATGAGCAGTTCTTC.

The chain links TRBV7-8 to TRBJ2-7, with D possibly being TRBD1 (5 bases). This CDR3 is 15 amino acids long. Germline lookup yields CDR1 SGHVS and CDR2 FQNEAQ. Trimming shortened V by 2 bases and J by 5 bases, and 16 bases separated the two germline ends. CDR3 in DNA: TGTGCCAGCAGCTTAATACGAGGCAGGGTCCACGAGCAGTACTTC. It codes for CASSLIRGRVHEQYF. The complete variable domain, with remaining parts taken from reference TRBV7-8 and TRBJ2-7, reads GAGVSQSPRYKVAKRGQDVALRCDPISGHVSLFWYQQALGQGPEFLTYFQNEAQLDKSGLPSDRFFAERPEGSVSTLKIQRTQQEDSAVYLCASSLIRGRVHEQYFGPGTRLTVT.

This clone was counted between two and nine times. V is TRBV6-5 and J is TRBJ2-3, with D possibly TRBD2 on 7 matching bases. The germline CDR1 and CDR2 sequences are MNHEY and SVGAGI. CDR3 length: 15 amino acids. Trimming removed 5 bases from V and 2 bases from J, with 14 bases in between. The chain's CDR3 is CASSLTGGYTDTQYF. CDR3 nucleotide sequence: TGTGCCAGCAGTCTTACGGGGGGCTACACAGATACGCAGTATTTT.

The chain employs TRBV19 and TRBJ2-1, with D possibly matching TRBD2 (6 bases). The CDR3 contains 14 residues. Per germline, CDR1 LNHDA and CDR2 SQIVND (reference sequence). The V and J ends lost 7 bases and 6 bases respectively, with 16 bases between them. Here the CDR3 reads CASNLGTDGNEQFF. CDR3 bases: TGTGCCAGTAATCTCGGGACTGACGGCAATGAGCAGTTCTTC.

The sample holds a few counts of this clone. V usage is TRBV15 and J usage is TRBJ1-2; D is ambiguous. Deletions cut 8 bases from V and 0 bases from J, with 13 bases between. Germline V gene lookup returns CDR1 LNHNV and CDR2 YYDKDF (reference sequence). The CDR3 has 14 residues. The CDR3 loop is CATDASYSNYGYTF. DNA for the CDR3: TGTGCCACCGACGCTTCCTACTCTAACTATGGCTACACCTTC.

The V call is TRBV5-6, the J call TRBJ2-5; D remains ambiguous. The length of the CDR3 is 13 residues. With 2 bases removed from V and 2 bases from J, the gap between germline ends came to 7 bases. The germline V gene encodes CDR1 SGHDT and CDR2 YYEEEE. The CDR3 region has the DNA TGTGCCAGCAGCTTCGAGATACAAGAGACCCAGTACTTC. Protein product: CASSFEIQETQYF.

The chain has TRBV6-6 and TRBJ2-1; no clear D. With 5 bases removed from V and 2 bases from J, the gap between germline ends came to 7 bases. Germline V lookup: CDR1 MNHNY, CDR2 SVGAGI (reference sequence). The CDR3 has 13 residues. CDR3 sequence reads: CASSSDPYNEQFF. CDR3 nucleotide sequence: TGTGCCAGCAGTAGCGACCCCTACAATGAGCAGTTCTTC.

V gene TRBV7-8 combines with J gene TRBJ2-1; possibly TRBD1 or TRBD2 for D (5 bases each). V lost 4 bases, J lost 1 base, and 11 bases lay in between. The CDR3 covers 15 residues. Per germline, CDR1 SGHVS and CDR2 FQNEAQ. Here the CDR3 reads CASSSEGLSYNEQFF. DNA of the CDR3: TGTGCCAGCAGCTCCGAGGGGCTATCCTACAATGAGCAGTTCTTC.

The V gene is TRBV7-2, the J gene TRBJ2-7; 9 nucleotides match TRBD2. V trimming: 3 bases; J trimming: 2 bases; junction bases outside the gene matches: 5. The CDR3 contains 15 residues. The germline gives CDR1 SGHTA, CDR2 FQGNSA. This CDR3 is CASSLVAGAPYEQYF. As DNA, the CDR3 is TGTGCCAGCAGCTTGGTAGCGGGGGCCCCCTACGAGCAGTACTTC. The complete variable domain, with remaining parts taken from reference TRBV7-2 and TRBJ2-7, reads GAGVSQSPSNKVTEKGKDVELRCDPISGHTALYWYRQSLGQGLEFLIYFQGNSAPDKSGLPSDRFSAERTGGSVSTLTIQRTQQEDSAVYLCASSLVAGAPYEQYFGPGTRLTVT.

Worth noting for this clone: The junction differs from germline at one of its ends, possibly a read error. V and J are TRBV7-9 and TRBJ1-2; D unclear. The CDR3 runs 13 residues. CDR1 and CDR2 (germline): SEHNR, FQNEAQ (reference sequence). The CDR3 DNA follows: TGTGCCAGCAGCTTAGGAGCTAAGTATGGCTACACCTTC. Amino acid sequence: CASSLGAKYGYTF. Using reference TRBV7-9 and TRBJ1-2 for the parts outside the CDR3, the full variable domain is DTGVSQNPRHKITKRGQNVTFRCDPISEHNRLYWYRQTLGQGPEFLTYFQNEAQLEKSRLLSDRFSAERPKGSFSTLEIQRTEQGDSAMYLCASSLGAKYGYTFGSGTRLTVV.

This clone was recorded once. CDR3 sequence reads: CASSPAGGDLREQYF. CDR3 in DNA: TGTGCCAGCAGCCCAGCGGGGGGTGACTTACGAGAGCAGTACTTC. The rearrangement joins TRBV7-9 to TRBJ2-7, with TRBD2 matching 9 bases. This CDR3 is 15 amino acids long. V lost 5 bases and J lost 7; bases outside the gene matches: 12. From germline, CDR1 is SEHNR and CDR2 FQNEAQ (reference sequence).

About this clone: This sample includes further DNA sequences coding for the same CDR3. The V gene is TRBV7-6, the J gene TRBJ2-7; 7 bases are a match to TRBD2. The CDR3 has 16 residues. CDR1 SGHVS and CDR2 FNYEAQ come from the germline V gene. J lost 1 base, V lost 2 bases, and 8 bases had no gene match. The CDR3 region is CASSLLGGEASYEQYF. The CDR3, as DNA: TGTGCCAGCAGCTTATTGGGAGGGGAAGCGTCCTACGAGCAGTACTTC.

The chain joins TRBV10-3 to TRBJ2-5; D unresolved. This CDR3 is 14 amino acids long. V lost 2 bases and J 0 bases, leaving 7 bases between the germline ends. Germline V lookup: CDR1 ENHRY, CDR2 SYGVKD. The CDR3 DNA reads TGTGCCATCAGTGAGGACATTTACCAAGAGACCCAGTACTTC. This translates into CAISEDIYQETQYF.

This sequence joins TRBV7-9 and TRBJ2-1, with 9 bases matching TRBD2. With 1 base clipped from V and 8 bases from J, the junction kept 9 bases outside the gene matches. This CDR3 is 16 amino acids long. Germline V lookup: CDR1 SEHNR, CDR2 FQNEAQ (reference sequence). The CDR3 protein is CASSLEGLAGFDEQFF. The CDR3 DNA is TGTGCCAGCAGCTTAGAGGGTCTAGCGGGGTTCGATGAGCAGTTCTTC. Full variable domain (outside the CDR3, taken from reference TRBV7-9 and TRBJ2-1): DTGVSQNPRHKITKRGQNVTFRCDPISEHNRLYWYRQTLGQGPEFLTYFQNEAQLEKSRLLSDRFSAERPKGSFSTLEIQRTEQGDSAMYLCASSLEGLAGFDEQFFGPGTRLTVL.

For the CDR3, the DNA is TGTGCCAGATACAGGGTGCCTACCTACGAGCAGTACTTC. This gives the protein CARYRVPTYEQYF. This rearrangement joins TRBV5-3 to TRBJ2-7, with a weak D call TRBD1 (6 bases). TRBV5-3 counts as an open reading frame of uncertain function. The CDR3 has 13 amino acids. V was clipped by 7 bases and J by 2 bases, with 13 bases between them.